This T cell receptor (beta chain) was sequenced for a study of blood T cell repertoires in COVID-19. Sequenced by immunoSEQ multiplex PCR; TCRdb stores in-frame clones only, minus some. This table has roughly 100,000 clones, approximately 84% appearing once. The V gene's germline CDR1 is MNHNS and CDR2 SASEGT. The V end lost 3 bases, the J end lost 5 bases, and 8 bases lay between the germline ends. This CDR3 comprises 13 residues. This receptor was identified in a man aged 40-50 years with active or convalescent COVID-19. This rearrangement joins TRBV6-1 to TRBJ1-5, with no clear D. Sequencing was carried out using peripheral blood. The CDR3 sequence: CASSDFFDQPQHF. For the CDR3, the DNA is TGTGCCAGCAGTGATTTCTTCGATCAGCCCCAGCATTTT.